This T cell receptor beta chain emerged from a study of blood T cell repertoires in COVID-19. Turning to the study itself: PBMCs, B-cell-depleted T cells, or T cells were the source of the cDNA or gDNA that made up the material.

As originally analysed: Scientists estimated how many nucleated cells there were by amplifying reference gene primers. Sequencing was performed with immunoSEQ multiplex PCR; in TCRdb, only in-frame clones are kept and a portion is missing. Clonal size and the V and J genes are those of that table, whereas D and trimming came from the DNA. The sample lists tens of thousands of clones, almost 90% seen once, with approximately 8% in the top ten. The CDR3 loop spans 16 amino acids. Per the germline V gene, CDR1 is GTSNPN and CDR2 is SVGIG (reference sequence). V was clipped by 4 bases and J by 5 bases; unmatched bases: 14.

The source is a man aged 60-69 years with active COVID-19. The sample consisted of peripheral blood. The chain employs TRBV30 and TRBJ2-5; 9 bases fit TRBD2. The CDR3 loop reads CAWTWSGLAIGETQYF. The CDR3 nucleotides read TGTGCCTGGACGTGGTCTGGACTAGCGATCGGCGAGACCCAGTACTTC.